Below, 16 T cell receptor beta chains from the same sample are listed, as sequenced in a study of T cell changes during pregnancy in multiple sclerosis. The table came from immunoSEQ multiplex PCR; TCRdb's copy has only in-frame clones and leaves some out. The sample has approximately 40,000 clones, roughly 92% seen once; the top ten hold approximately 1.3%. The material sequenced was peripheral blood. These receptors were taken from a female donor with multiple sclerosis, enrolled in a pregnancy study.

This clone was detected only once. The rearrangement joins TRBV27 to TRBJ2-7; 12 bases fit TRBD2. Germline CDR1 is MNHEY and CDR2 is SMNVEV (reference sequence). This CDR3 spans 16 amino acids. The V segment lost 3 bases and the J segment 0 bases; nucleotides outside the gene matches: 3. CDR3 nucleotides: TGTGCCAGCAGTTTCTCACTAGCGGGAGGCTCCTACGAGCAGTACTTC. The encoded protein is CASSFSLAGGSYEQYF.

To note about this clone: One end of the junction fails to match germline, which may point to a read error. The chain is built from TRBV7-7 and TRBJ2-3; a possible D gene is TRBD1 (6 bases). CDR1 and CDR2 from the germline V gene are SSHAT and FNYEAQ (reference sequence). The CDR3 contains 14 residues. The CDR3 region has the DNA TGTGCTAGCAGCTCGGACAGATGGGGAGATACGCAGTATTTT. Its protein is CASSSDRWGDTQYF.

This clone was seen a single time. The chain has TRBV20-1 and TRBJ2-7, with D unresolved. The V and J ends lost 2 bases and 6 bases respectively, with 8 bases between them. CDR3 length: 11 residues. In germline, CDR1 is DFQATT, CDR2 SNEGSKA (reference sequence). The CDR3 nucleotides are TGCAGTGCTAGACGGTTGGGCGAGCAGTACTTC. It is translated as CSARRLGEQYF.

V is TRBV6-1 and J is TRBJ2-5; D possibly corresponds to TRBD2 (6 bases). In germline, CDR1 is MNHNS, CDR2 SASEGT. With 7 bases removed from V and 1 base from J, the gap between germline ends came to 13 bases. The CDR3 loop spans 14 amino acids. The CDR3 nucleotides read TGTGCCAGCACTGCCCAGCGGGTCCAAGAGACCCAGTACTTC. The encoded protein is CASTAQRVQETQYF.

The CDR3 DNA sequence: TGTGCCAGTAGTCGAAGACAGGGGGCCCTTTATAGCAATCAGCCCCAGCATTTT. Translation gives CASSRRQGALYSNQPQHF. The V call is TRBV19, the J call TRBJ1-5; 10 nucleotides line up with TRBD1. The ends lost 5 bases at V and 0 bases at J; junction bases unmatched: 10. The CDR3 runs 18 residues. Looked up from germline, CDR1 is LNHDA and CDR2 is SQIVND (reference sequence).

The CDR3 sequence is CASSTGTSRSNEQFF. The CDR3 DNA reads as TGTGCCAGCAGTACTGGGACTAGTAGGTCCAATGAGCAGTTCTTC. V is TRBV28 and J is TRBJ2-1; 8 bases fit TRBD2. Germline CDR1 reads MDHEN; CDR2 reads SYDVKM. V was pared by 5 bases and J by 6 bases, with 9 bases of the junction left unmatched. The CDR3 loop spans 15 amino acids.

The chain carries TRBV5-4 and TRBJ2-1; the D is unclear. V lost 2 bases and J lost 4, with 4 bases in between. This CDR3 has 12 amino acids. Looked up from germline, CDR1 is SGHNT and CDR2 is YYREEE (reference sequence). CDR3 protein: CASSLVYNEQFF. The CDR3, as DNA: TGTGCCAGCAGCTTAGTTTACAATGAGCAGTTCTTC.

This chain connects TRBV5-1 to TRBJ2-3; possible D gene TRBD2, 5 bases. This CDR3 contains 15 residues. Germline V gene sequence: CDR1 SGHRS, CDR2 YFSETQ. Trimming pared 4 bases from V and 0 bases from J, leaving 12 bases between. The chain's CDR3 is CASSAQAESTDTQYF. CDR3 nucleotides: TGCGCCAGCAGCGCACAAGCGGAAAGCACAGATACGCAGTATTTT.

The V and J genes are TRBV10-3 and TRBJ1-2, with a weak D call TRBD1 (5 bases). The V end lost 6 bases, the J end lost 6 bases, and 17 bases lay between the germline ends. CDR3 length equals 14 residues. Germline V gene sequence: CDR1 ENHRY, CDR2 SYGVKD. This CDR3 is CAIRSGQVEHGYTF. The CDR3 region has the DNA TGTGCCATCAGGAGCGGACAAGTAGAGCATGGCTACACCTTC.

The J gene is TRBJ2-3, the V gene TRBV18, with a tentative D call TRBD2 (6 bases). The CDR3 has 14 residues. V was pared by 3 bases and J by 4 bases, with 11 bases between. CDR1 is KGHSH and CDR2 is LQKENI in the germline V gene. The CDR3 protein is CASSPAGWADTQYF. The CDR3 coding sequence is TGTGCCAGCTCACCGGCGGGATGGGCAGATACGCAGTATTTT.

The rearrangement joins TRBV21-1 to TRBJ2-7; the DNA was not compared with TRBD2, the D call given in the table. TRBV21-1 is termed a pseudogene. This CDR3 contains 18 residues. The CDR3 nucleotides are TGTGCCAGCAGCTCCTCTTGGGACTATCCTAACACGCCCTACGAGCAGTACTTC. It codes for CASSSSWDYPNTPYEQYF.

The chain is built from TRBV19 and TRBJ2-1, with a weak D call TRBD2 (5 bases). The germline V gene encodes CDR1 LNHDA and CDR2 SQIVND (reference sequence). The V gene lost 2 bases and the J gene lost 3 bases, with 11 bases spanning the gap. The CDR3 contains 15 residues. This CDR3 is CASSISRTYYNEQFF. The CDR3 DNA reads TGTGCCAGTAGTATAAGTAGGACTTACTACAATGAGCAGTTCTTC.

J is TRBJ1-5 and V is TRBV19, with a tentative D call TRBD1 (5 bases). CDR1 and CDR2 (germline): LNHDA, SQIVND (reference sequence). V gave up 1 base and J gave up 1 base, with 8 bases separating them. The CDR3 runs 15 residues. The CDR3 loop reads CASSIAGLSNQPQHF. As DNA, the CDR3 is TGTGCCAGTAGTATAGCGGGGCTCAGCAATCAGCCCCAGCATTTT.

The chain carries TRBV5-5 and TRBJ1-5; D is ambiguous. CDR3 length: 13 residues. Trimming stripped 0 bases from V and 6 bases from J, with 7 bases between. Germline CDR1 reads SGHKS; CDR2 reads YYEKEE (reference sequence). The CDR3 nucleotides read TGTGCCAGCAGCTTGGAGTGGGGTCAGCCCCAGCATTTT. Translating gives CASSLEWGQPQHF.

This chain uses TRBV2 with TRBJ2-7, with D possibly matching TRBD2 (5 bases). V lost 8 bases and J 2 bases, leaving 22 bases between the germline ends. CDR1 SNHLY and CDR2 FYNNEI come from the germline V gene. This CDR3 has 16 amino acids. CDR3 in DNA: TGTGCCAGCGGATACCCATTCGGAGGACTCCCCTACGAGCAGTACTTC. Protein: CASGYPFGGLPYEQYF.

The chain has TRBV7-2 and TRBJ2-7; a weak D match, TRBD2 (6 bases). Germline V gene data show CDR1 as SGHTA and CDR2 as FQGNSA. V lost 5 bases and J 5 bases, leaving 16 bases between the germline ends. CDR3 length equals 14 residues. CDR3 sequence reads: CASSPASREDEQYF. The CDR3 DNA reads TGTGCCAGCAGCCCGGCCTCCAGGGAGGACGAGCAGTACTTC. The variable domain in full, completed from reference TRBV7-2 and TRBJ2-7, reads GAGVSQSPSNKVTEKGKDVELRCDPISGHTALYWYRQSLGQGLEFLIYFQGNSAPDKSGLPSDRFSAERTGGSVSTLTIQRTQQEDSAVYLCASSPASREDEQYFGPGTRLTVT.